This record concerns one T cell receptor beta chain sequence. The data are from a study of shared clonotypes between healthy human individuals. Per the germline V gene, CDR1 is SQVTM and CDR2 is ANQGSEA. CDR3 size: 16 residues. V shed 3 bases, J shed 5 bases, and the junction held 9 bases outside the gene matches. Sequencing used immunoSEQ multiplex PCR; TCRdb keeps in-frame clones, though not all of them. The sample has under 2,500,000 clones, almost 96% seen once. Sequenced sample: naive CD4+ T cells sorted from blood. Subset: CD45RA+ positively selected. The sequence was obtained from a young man in good health. The chain uses TRBV29-1 and TRBJ1-4, with TRBD1 matching 10 bases. This chain's CDR3 is CSVDLIGTGVNEKLFF. CDR3 sequence (DNA): TGCAGCGTTGATCTTATCGGGACAGGGGTGAATGAAAAACTGTTTTTT.